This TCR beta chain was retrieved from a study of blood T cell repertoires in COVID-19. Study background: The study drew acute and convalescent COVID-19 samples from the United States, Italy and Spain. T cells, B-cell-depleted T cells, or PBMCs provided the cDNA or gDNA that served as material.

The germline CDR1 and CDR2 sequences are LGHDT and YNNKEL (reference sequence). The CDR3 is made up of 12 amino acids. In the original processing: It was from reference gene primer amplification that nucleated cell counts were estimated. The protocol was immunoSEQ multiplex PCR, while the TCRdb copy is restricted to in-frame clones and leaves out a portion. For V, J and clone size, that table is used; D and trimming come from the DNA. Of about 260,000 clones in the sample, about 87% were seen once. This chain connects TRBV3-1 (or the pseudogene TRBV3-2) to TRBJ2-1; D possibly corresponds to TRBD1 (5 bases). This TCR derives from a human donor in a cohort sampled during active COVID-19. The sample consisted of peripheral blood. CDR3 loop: CPERTPINEQFF. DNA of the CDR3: TGTCCCGAAAGGACACCAATTAATGAGCAGTTCTTC.